The clone carrying this T cell receptor beta chain has ten or more counts. No antigen is known for it. This sample was included in a study of T cells in Graves' hyperthyroidism and ophthalmopathy. The germline gives CDR1 SEHNR, CDR2 FQNEAQ (reference sequence). This CDR3 region has 16 residues. The V end lost 1 base, the J end lost 2 bases, and 12 bases lay between the germline ends. Overall study findings and caveats: Ophthalmopathy was distinguished from stable hyperthyroidism by 13 V-J signatures.

Amplification targeted TCR beta CDR3 regions from RNA transcripts. RT-PCR in the first round (using the HTBI primer set) targeted the TCR CDR3. TCRdb recomputed calls from the multiplex PCR reads with MiXCR, one row per CDR3 protein. The sample includes approximately 430,000 distinct CDR3 sequences, 15% to 19% of them seen just once. What was sequenced was blood. V usage is TRBV7-9 and J usage is TRBJ2-1; D is ambiguous. The sequence derives from a woman aged 18-29 years with Graves' hyperthyroidism. The CDR3 reads CASSLEGRYPYNEQFF. The DNA of the CDR3 is TGTGCCAGCAGCTTAGAGGGTAGATATCCCTACAATGAGCAGTTCTTC.